The 9 T cell receptor beta chains presented below share a single source sample, sequenced in a study of cytomegalovirus exposure and HLA in healthy donors. 13 Jbeta primers and 60 Vbeta primers were used for the PCR. TCRdb's table, derived via immunoSEQ multiplex PCR, lists solely in-frame clones and lacks some. The data show approximately 140,000 clones, almost 80% seen once. Sequencing was done on a sample of PBMCs. The receptors shown here come from a man aged 18-30 years in good health and CMV-seronegative.

This clone was counted between two and nine times. The chain links TRBV2 to TRBJ1-1, with 9 bases aligning to TRBD1. With V trimmed by 7 bases and J by 5 bases, 5 bases remained unmatched. CDR1 and CDR2 from the germline V gene are SNHLY and FYNNEI. This CDR3 spans 13 amino acids. As DNA, the CDR3 is TGTGCCAGCATGGGACAGGGTGGTACTGAAGCTTTCTTT. It codes for CASMGQGGTEAFF. Supplemented by reference TRBV2 and TRBJ1-1, the full variable domain reads EPEVTQTPSHQVTQMGQEVILRCVPISNHLYFYWYRQILGQKVEFLVSFYNNEISEKSEIFDDQFSVERPDGSNFTLKIRSTKLEDSAMYFCASMGQGGTEAFFGQGTRLTVV.

The rearrangement links TRBV10-3 to TRBJ1-2, with 7 bases identical to TRBD1. V shed 4 bases and J 2 bases; nucleotides not matched to a gene: 1. The CDR3 has 13 residues. Germline-derived CDR1 and CDR2 are ENHRY and SYGVKD. CDR3 coding DNA: TGTGCCATCAGTGGGACAGGCAACTATGGCTACACCTTC. This gives the protein CAISGTGNYGYTF.

This sequence joins TRBV29-1 and TRBJ1-1; D call uncertain. Germline V CDR1 and CDR2: SQVTM, ANQGSEA. This CDR3 is 11 amino acids long. V dropped 6 bases and J dropped 10 bases, with 15 bases sitting between them. CDR3 DNA: TGCAGCGTGGCTCTGATACGCGGAGCTTTCTTT. Encoded protein: CSVALIRGAFF.

This clone was recorded once. CDR3 protein: CASSEALVTGKVDTQYF. Written as DNA, the CDR3 is TGTGCCAGCAGTGAAGCCCTAGTGACAGGGAAGGTAGATACGCAGTATTTT. The chain couples TRBV6-1 to TRBJ2-3; the match to TRBD1 covers 7 bases. CDR3 size: 17 residues. The germline gives CDR1 MNHNS, CDR2 SASEGT. Unmatched junction bases numbered 11, after V lost 0 bases and J lost 5 bases.

This chain uses TRBV5-1 with TRBJ1-1, with no clear D. Per germline, CDR1 SGHRS and CDR2 YFSETQ. The CDR3 loop spans 13 amino acids. With 0 bases removed from V and 4 bases from J, the gap between germline ends came to 7 bases. CDR3 in amino acids: CASSLDGVTEAFF. CDR3 nucleotide sequence: TGCGCCAGCAGCTTGGACGGGGTCACTGAAGCTTTCTTT.

This clone has only one observation. The chain is built from TRBV7-8 and TRBJ1-3; D unresolved. The germline gives CDR1 SGHVS, CDR2 FQNEAQ. CDR3 length: 15 residues. With 4 bases removed from V and 0 bases from J, the gap between germline ends came to 10 bases. In nucleotides, the CDR3 is TGTGCCAGCAGCTACGGACTCGGCTCTGGAAACACCATATATTTT. Encoded protein: CASSYGLGSGNTIYF.

The rearrangement joins TRBV9 to TRBJ2-2; the D gene is possibly TRBD2 (5 bases). This CDR3 spans 13 amino acids. Trimming left V 5 bases short and J 6 bases short, with 11 bases between. The germline V gene encodes CDR1 SGDLS and CDR2 YYNGEE. CDR3 DNA: TGTGCCAGCAGTTCCGGGCGGGCCGGGGAGCTGTTTTTT. Translating gives CASSSGRAGELFF.

This chain joins TRBV7-2 and TRBJ2-5, with D possibly matching TRBD1 (5 bases). The CDR3 runs 15 residues. Germline CDR1 reads SGHTA; CDR2 reads FQGNSA. Trimming took 0 bases from V and 5 from J, leaving 13 bases between them. CDR3 nucleotide sequence: TGTGCCAGCAGCTTAGCCAGGGCTGTGGGTGAGACCCAGTACTTC. It encodes CASSLARAVGETQYF.

This sequence joins TRBV7-8 and TRBJ2-7; TRBD2 matches 8 bases. In germline, CDR1 is SGHVS, CDR2 FQNEAQ. The junction had 10 bases not matched to a gene; V was cut back by 5 bases and J by 7 bases. The CDR3 consists of 14 residues. The CDR3 is CASSPKVAGKEQYF. The CDR3 DNA is TGTGCCAGCAGCCCAAAGGTAGCGGGGAAAGAGCAGTACTTC.